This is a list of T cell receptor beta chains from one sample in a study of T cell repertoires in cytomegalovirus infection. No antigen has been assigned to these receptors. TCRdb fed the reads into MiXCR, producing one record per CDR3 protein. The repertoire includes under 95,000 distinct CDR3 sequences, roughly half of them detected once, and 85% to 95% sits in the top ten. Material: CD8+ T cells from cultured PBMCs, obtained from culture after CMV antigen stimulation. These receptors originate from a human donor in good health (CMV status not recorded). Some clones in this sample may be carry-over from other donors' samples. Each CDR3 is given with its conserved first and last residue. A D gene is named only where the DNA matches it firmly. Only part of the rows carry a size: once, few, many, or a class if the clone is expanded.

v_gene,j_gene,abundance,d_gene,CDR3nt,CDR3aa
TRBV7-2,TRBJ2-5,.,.,TGTGCCAGCAGCTTCGACACCGCCGAGACCCAGTACTTC,CASSFDTAETQYF
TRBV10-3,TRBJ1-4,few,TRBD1,TGTGCCATCAGTGGACAGGGGAACGGAGAAAAACTGTTTTTT,CAISGQGNGEKLFF
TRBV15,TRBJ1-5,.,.,TGTGCCACCAGCTCCTTCCCCCACAGGCCCAATCAGCCCCAGCATTTT,CATSSFPHRPNQPQHF
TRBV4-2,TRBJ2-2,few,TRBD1,TGTGCCAGCAGCCAACCCGACAGGGACAGGGAGCTGTTTTTT,CASSQPDRDRELFF
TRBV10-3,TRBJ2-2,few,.,TGTGCCATCAGTGACTCTAGCGAGAACACCGGGGAGCTGTTTTTT,CAISDSSENTGELFF
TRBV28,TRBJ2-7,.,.,TGTGCCAGCAGTTTACCCACTTCTGAGGGGGGCAAGTCCTACGAGCAGTACTTC,CASSLPTSEGGKSYEQYF
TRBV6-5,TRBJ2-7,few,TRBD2,TGTGCCAGCAGTTACCGCGCGACTAGCCCTTCCTACGAGCAGTACTTC,CASSYRATSPSYEQYF
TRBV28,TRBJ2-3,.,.,TGTGCCAGCAGTTTCTCCGCCTCGGGACGAGACACAGATACGCAGTATTTT,CASSFSASGRDTDTQYF
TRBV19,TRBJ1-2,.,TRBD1,TGTGCCAGTAGGACAGGGGGCACGGACTATGGCTACACCTTC,CASRTGGTDYGYTF
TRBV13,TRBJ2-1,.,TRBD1,TGTGCCAGCAGCTTCCCCGTGCCCAGACAGGGCCTGGGTGAGCAGTTCTTC,CASSFPVPRQGLGEQFF
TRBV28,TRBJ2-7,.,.,TGTGCCAGCAGTTTATTTGGAGGGGACGAGCAGTACTTC,CASSLFGGDEQYF
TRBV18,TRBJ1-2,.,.,TGTGCCAGCTCACCACCGTTAAGGGCTGTTAACTATGGCTACACCTTC,CASSPPLRAVNYGYTF
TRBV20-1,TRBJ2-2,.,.,TGCAGTGCCCCCGGTCGGCTAGCGAGGAACACCGGGGAGCTGTTTTTT,CSAPGRLARNTGELFF
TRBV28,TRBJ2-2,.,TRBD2,TGTGCCAGCAGTTTATTCGGCCTAGCGGATAACACCGGGGAGCTGTTTTTT,CASSLFGLADNTGELFF
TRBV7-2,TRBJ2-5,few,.,TGTGCCAGCAGCTCTTCGATGGAGACCCAGTACTTC,CASSSSMETQYF
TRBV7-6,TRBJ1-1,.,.,TGTGCCAGCAGCCTTCGACCGGTGCACACTGAAGCTTTCTTT,CASSLRPVHTEAFF
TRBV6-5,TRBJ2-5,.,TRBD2,TGTGCCAGCAGTTCAGACTTAGCGGGAGTCAGGGAGACCCAGTACTTC,CASSSDLAGVRETQYF
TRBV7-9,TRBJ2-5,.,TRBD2,TGTGCCAGCAGCCCCCGTGGGGGGAGGGCCGAAGAGACCCAGTACTTC,CASSPRGGRAEETQYF
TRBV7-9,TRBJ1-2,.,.,TGTGCCAGCAGCGGGCCTAAAGAGAGGTACACCTTC,CASSGPKERYTF
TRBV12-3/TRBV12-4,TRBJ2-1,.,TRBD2,TGTGCCAGCAGTTTACAACTAGCGGGGGGATACAATGAGCAGTTCTTC,CASSLQLAGGYNEQFF
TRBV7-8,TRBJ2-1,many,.,TGTGCCAGCAGCTTAACGGGACAGCAGTTCTTC,CASSLTGQQFF
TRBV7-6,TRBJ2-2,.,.,TGTGCCAGCAGGGAAGTACGCAACACCGGGGAGCTGTTTTTT,CASREVRNTGELFF
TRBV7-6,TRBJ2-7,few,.,TGTGCCAGCAGCTTCATTGCAGGGACCTACGAGCAGTACTTC,CASSFIAGTYEQYF
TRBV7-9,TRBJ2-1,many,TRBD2,TGTGCCAGCAGCTTAGAAGCGGGGCGCCACAATGAGCAGTTCTTC,CASSLEAGRHNEQFF
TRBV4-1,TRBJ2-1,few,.,TGCGCCAGCAGCCACCGAGGGGATAGCGGCTTTCGTTACAATGAGCAGTTCTTC,CASSHRGDSGFRYNEQFF
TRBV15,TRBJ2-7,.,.,TGTGCCACCAGCAGAGAGATAAGGGGACACGAGCAGTACTTC,CATSREIRGHEQYF
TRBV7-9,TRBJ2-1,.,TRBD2,TGTGCCAGCAGCTCTAAAAGGGACTACCCAAACCACAATGAGCAGTTCTTC,CASSSKRDYPNHNEQFF
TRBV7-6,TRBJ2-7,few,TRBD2,TGTGCCAGCAGCTTACCCGGGGCGGGGGGGAGCGAGCAGTACTTC,CASSLPGAGGSEQYF
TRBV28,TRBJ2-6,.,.,TGTGCCAGCACCCCTTACCGAGGACGGTCCTCTGGGGCCAACGTCCTGACTTTC,CASTPYRGRSSGANVLTF
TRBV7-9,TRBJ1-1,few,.,TGTGCCAGCAGCTTTGGGGGGGCGGACACTGAAGCTTTCTTT,CASSFGGADTEAFF
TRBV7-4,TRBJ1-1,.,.,TGTGCCAGCAGAGGGGGGGCGAGAACTGAAGCTTTCTTT,CASRGGARTEAFF
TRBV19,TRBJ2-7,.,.,TGTGCCAGTAGTGCCACGACTACCCACTACGAGCAGTACTTC,CASSATTTHYEQYF
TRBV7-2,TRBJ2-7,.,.,TGTGCCAGCAGCTTAGAGGCCGAAGGGGACGAGCAGTACTTC,CASSLEAEGDEQYF
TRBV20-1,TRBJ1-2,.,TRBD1,TGCAGTGCTAGGACAGGGGGTGGCTATGGCTACACCTTC,CSARTGGGYGYTF
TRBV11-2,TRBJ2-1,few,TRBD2,TGTGCCAGCAGCCCCTGGACTAGCGGGGGGGCAGATGAGCAGTTCTTC,CASSPWTSGGADEQFF
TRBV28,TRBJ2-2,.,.,TGTGCCAGCAGCCCCGCGGACGGAAGGCTAGTTCCCAACACCGGGGAGCTGTTTTTT,CASSPADGRLVPNTGELFF
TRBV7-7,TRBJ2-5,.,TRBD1,TGTGCCAGCAGCCCGGGGACAGCCTCCCAAGAGACCCAGTACTTC,CASSPGTASQETQYF
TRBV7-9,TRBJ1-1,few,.,TGTGCCAGCAGCTTAGGGGGGGCTGGAGGAGAAGCTTTCTTT,CASSLGGAGGEAFF
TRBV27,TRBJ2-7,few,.,TGTGCCAGCAGTTTATCGCGGGCCAGAAACTACGAGCAGTACTTC,CASSLSRARNYEQYF
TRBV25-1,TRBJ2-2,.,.,TGTGCCAGCAGTGAATATGCCCCACTTACCGGGGAGCTGTTTTTT,CASSEYAPLTGELFF
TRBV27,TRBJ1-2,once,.,TGTGCCAGCAGTTTCTGGGACTCGGACCCGGATAACTATGGCTACACCTTC,CASSFWDSDPDNYGYTF
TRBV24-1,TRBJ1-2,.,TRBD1,TGTGCCACCAGTGATTTGCGGGACAGAGATGGCTACACCTTC,CATSDLRDRDGYTF
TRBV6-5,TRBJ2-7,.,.,TGTGCCAGCACCCAGAAGGCTTGGCTAATTGGCTCCTACGAGCAGTACTTC,CASTQKAWLIGSYEQYF
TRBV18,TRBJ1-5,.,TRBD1,TGTGCCAGCTCACCGGCGGGACAGATCAATCAGCCCCAGCATTTT,CASSPAGQINQPQHF
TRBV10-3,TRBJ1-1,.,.,TGTGCTATCAGCGGGTTTGGACATGGAGATACTGAAGCTTTCTTT,CAISGFGHGDTEAFF
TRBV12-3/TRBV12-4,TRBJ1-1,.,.,TGTGCCAGCAGTTACCAGGGAGGGGGCACTGAAGCTTTCTTT,CASSYQGGGTEAFF
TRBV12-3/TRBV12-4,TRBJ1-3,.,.,TGTGCCAGCAGTTTAGGAAGGGTGTCGGCCTCTGGAAACACCATATATTTT,CASSLGRVSASGNTIYF
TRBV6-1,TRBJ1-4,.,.,TGTGCCAGCATTCCCCTCGAAGGGACAACCGAAAAACTGTTTTTT,CASIPLEGTTEKLFF